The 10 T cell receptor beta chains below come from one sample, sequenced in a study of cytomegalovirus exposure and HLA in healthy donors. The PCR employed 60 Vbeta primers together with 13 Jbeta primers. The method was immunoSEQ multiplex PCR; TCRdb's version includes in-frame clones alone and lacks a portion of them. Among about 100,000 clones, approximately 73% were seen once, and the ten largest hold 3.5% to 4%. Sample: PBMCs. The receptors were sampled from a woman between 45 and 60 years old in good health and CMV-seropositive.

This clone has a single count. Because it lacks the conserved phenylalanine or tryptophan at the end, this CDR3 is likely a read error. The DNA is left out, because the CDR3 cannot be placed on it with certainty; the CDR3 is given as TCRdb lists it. This chain's CDR3 is CAIRRTGRV. The chain has TRBV10-3 and TRBJ1-1; the table names TRBD1, a call not compared with the DNA. CDR1 and CDR2 from the germline V gene are ENHRY and SYGVKD. Counting both end residues, the CDR3 totals 9 amino acids.

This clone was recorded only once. The CDR3 is CASSLTDITEAFF. The CDR3, as DNA: TGTGCCAGCAGCTTGACAGATATTACTGAAGCTTTCTTT. This chain links TRBV7-9 with TRBJ1-1; possibly TRBD1 for D (5 bases). The V end was cut by 3 bases, the J end by 5 bases, with 10 bases between. The CDR3 spans 13 residues. Looked up from germline, CDR1 is SEHNR and CDR2 is FQNEAQ (reference sequence). The complete variable domain, with remaining parts taken from reference TRBV7-9 and TRBJ1-1, reads DTGVSQNPRHKITKRGQNVTFRCDPISEHNRLYWYRQTLGQGPEFLTYFQNEAQLEKSRLLSDRFSAERPKGSFSTLEIQRTEQGDSAMYLCASSLTDITEAFFGQGTRLTVV.

The chain's CDR3 is CASSWGGGYTF. The CDR3 region has the DNA TGTGCCAGCAGCTGGGGAGGGGGCTACACCTTC. The rearrangement uses TRBV7-9 and TRBJ1-2; unclear D gene. Germline V gene lookup returns CDR1 SEHNR and CDR2 FQNEAQ (reference sequence). Trimming stripped 4 bases from V and 8 bases from J, with 8 bases between. This CDR3 has 11 amino acids.

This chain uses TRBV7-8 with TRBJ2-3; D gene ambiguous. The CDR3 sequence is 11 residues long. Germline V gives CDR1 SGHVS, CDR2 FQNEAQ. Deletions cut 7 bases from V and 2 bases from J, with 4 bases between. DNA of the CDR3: TGTGCCAGCATCCTCACAGATACGCAGTATTTT. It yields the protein CASILTDTQYF. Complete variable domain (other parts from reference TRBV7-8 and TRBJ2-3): GAGVSQSPRYKVAKRGQDVALRCDPISGHVSLFWYQQALGQGPEFLTYFQNEAQLDKSGLPSDRFFAERPEGSVSTLKIQRTQQEDSAVYLCASILTDTQYFGPGTRLTVL.

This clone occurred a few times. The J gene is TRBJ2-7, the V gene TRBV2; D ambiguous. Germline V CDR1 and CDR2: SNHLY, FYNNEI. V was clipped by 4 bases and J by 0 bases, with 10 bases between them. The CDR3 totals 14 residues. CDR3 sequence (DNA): TGTGCCAGCAGTGGGGCCCCGAGCTCCTACGAGCAGTACTTC. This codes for CASSGAPSSYEQYF.

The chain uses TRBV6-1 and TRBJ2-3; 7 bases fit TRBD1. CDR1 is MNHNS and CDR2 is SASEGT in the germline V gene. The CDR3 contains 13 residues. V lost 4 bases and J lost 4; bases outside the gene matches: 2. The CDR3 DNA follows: TGTGCCAGCAGTGTGGACAGGCCAGATACGCAGTATTTT. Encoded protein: CASSVDRPDTQYF.

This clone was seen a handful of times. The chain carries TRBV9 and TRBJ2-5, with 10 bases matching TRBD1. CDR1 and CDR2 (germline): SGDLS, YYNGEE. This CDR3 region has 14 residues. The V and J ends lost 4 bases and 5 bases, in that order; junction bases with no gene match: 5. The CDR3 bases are TGTGCCAGCAGCCCGTTGGACAGGGGGGAGACCCAGTACTTC. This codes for CASSPLDRGETQYF.

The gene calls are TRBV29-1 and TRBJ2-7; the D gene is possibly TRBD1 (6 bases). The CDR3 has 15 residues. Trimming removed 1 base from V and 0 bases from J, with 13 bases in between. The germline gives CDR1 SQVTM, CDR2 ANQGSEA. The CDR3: CSVEGNRESSYEQYF. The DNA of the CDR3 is TGCAGCGTTGAAGGAAACAGGGAAAGCTCCTACGAGCAGTACTTC.

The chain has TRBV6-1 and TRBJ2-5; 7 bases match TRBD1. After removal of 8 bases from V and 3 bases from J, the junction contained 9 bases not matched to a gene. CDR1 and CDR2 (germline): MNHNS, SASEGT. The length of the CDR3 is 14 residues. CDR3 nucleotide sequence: TGTGCCAGCCTAGTGACGGGACAGAAAGAGACCCAGTACTTC. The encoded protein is CASLVTGQKETQYF.

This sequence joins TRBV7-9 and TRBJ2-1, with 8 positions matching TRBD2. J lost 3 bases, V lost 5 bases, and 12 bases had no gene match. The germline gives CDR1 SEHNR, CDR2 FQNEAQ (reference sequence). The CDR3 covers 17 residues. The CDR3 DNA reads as TGTGCCAGCAGCCCGGGGGGGGCGGGAAGGATCTACAATGAGCAGTTCTTC. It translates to CASSPGGAGRIYNEQFF.